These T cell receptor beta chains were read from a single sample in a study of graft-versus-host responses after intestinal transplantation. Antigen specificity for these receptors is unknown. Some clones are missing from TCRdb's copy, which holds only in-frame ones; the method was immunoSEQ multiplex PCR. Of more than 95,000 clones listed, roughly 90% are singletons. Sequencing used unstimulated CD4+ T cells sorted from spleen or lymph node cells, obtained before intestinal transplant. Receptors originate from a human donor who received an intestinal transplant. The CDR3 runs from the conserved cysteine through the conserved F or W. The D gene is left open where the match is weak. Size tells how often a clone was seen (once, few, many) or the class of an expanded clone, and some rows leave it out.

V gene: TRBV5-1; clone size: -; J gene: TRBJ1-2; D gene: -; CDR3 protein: CASSPADRNYGYTF; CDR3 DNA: TGCGCCAGCAGCCCAGCAGACAGGAACTATGGCTACACCTTC
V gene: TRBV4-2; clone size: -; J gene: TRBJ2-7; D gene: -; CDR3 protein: CASSQREGQGGYEQYF; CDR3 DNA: TGTGCCAGCAGCCAACGGGAGGGACAGGGTGGGTACGAGCAGTACTTC
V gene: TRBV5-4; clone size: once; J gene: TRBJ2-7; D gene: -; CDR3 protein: CASSLGQTFSYEQYF; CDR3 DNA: TGTGCCAGCAGCTTGGGGCAGACGTTCTCCTACGAGCAGTACTTC
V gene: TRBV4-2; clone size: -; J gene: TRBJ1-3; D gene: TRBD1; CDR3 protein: CASSPYRGLLGNTIYF; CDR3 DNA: TGTGCCAGCAGCCCATACAGGGGGCTTTTGGGAAACACCATATATTTT
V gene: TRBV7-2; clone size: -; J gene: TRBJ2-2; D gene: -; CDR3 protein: CASSLVRLTTGELFF; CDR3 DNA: TGTGCCAGCAGCTTAGTTCGGCTAACGACCGGGGAGCTGTTTTTT
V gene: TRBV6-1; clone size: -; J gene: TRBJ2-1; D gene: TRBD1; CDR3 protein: CASSAHRGQAYNEQFF; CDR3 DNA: TGTGCCAGCAGTGCCCACAGGGGGCAGGCCTACAATGAGCAGTTCTTC
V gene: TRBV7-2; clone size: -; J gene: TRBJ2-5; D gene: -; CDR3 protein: CASSFEHYQETQYF; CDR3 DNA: TGTGCCAGCAGCTTCGAGCATTACCAAGAGACCCAGTACTTC
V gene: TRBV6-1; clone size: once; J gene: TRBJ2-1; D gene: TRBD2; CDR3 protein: CASSENRLAGGPPSYNEQFF; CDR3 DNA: TGTGCCAGCAGTGAAAACAGACTAGCGGGAGGCCCTCCCTCCTACAATGAGCAGTTCTTC
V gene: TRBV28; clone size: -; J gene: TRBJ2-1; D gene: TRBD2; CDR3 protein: CASSRGLAGYNEQFF; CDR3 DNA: TGTGCCAGCAGCCGGGGACTAGCGGGATACAATGAGCAGTTCTTC
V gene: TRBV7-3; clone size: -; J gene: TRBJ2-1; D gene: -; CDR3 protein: CASSLTVDNEQFF; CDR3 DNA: TGTGCCAGCAGCTTAACGGTTGACAATGAGCAGTTCTTC
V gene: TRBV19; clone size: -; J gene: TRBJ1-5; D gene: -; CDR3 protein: CASSNRATNQPQHF; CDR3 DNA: TGTGCCAGTAGCAACAGGGCGACGAATCAGCCCCAGCATTTT
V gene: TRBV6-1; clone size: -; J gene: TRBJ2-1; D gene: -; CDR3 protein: CASRRGEQGKNEQFF; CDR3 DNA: TGTGCCAGCAGACGGGGGGAGCAGGGGAAGAATGAGCAGTTCTTC
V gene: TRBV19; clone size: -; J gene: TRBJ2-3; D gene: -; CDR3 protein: CASTGGGFTDTQYF; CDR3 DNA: TGTGCCAGTACCGGCGGGGGCTTTACAGATACGCAGTATTTT
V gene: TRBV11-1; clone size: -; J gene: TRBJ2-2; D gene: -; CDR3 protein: CASSYRGPNTGELFF; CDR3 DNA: TGTGCCAGCAGCTATCGCGGGCCGAACACCGGGGAGCTGTTTTTT
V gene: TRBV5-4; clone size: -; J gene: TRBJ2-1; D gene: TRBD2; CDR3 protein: CASSLGSSGVPPNEQFF; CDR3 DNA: TGTGCCAGCAGCTTGGGCTCTAGCGGCGTCCCCCCCAATGAGCAGTTCTTC
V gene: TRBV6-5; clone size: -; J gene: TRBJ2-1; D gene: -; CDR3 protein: CASSLAATYNEQFF; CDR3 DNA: TGTGCCAGCAGTTTAGCGGCGACATACAATGAGCAGTTCTTC
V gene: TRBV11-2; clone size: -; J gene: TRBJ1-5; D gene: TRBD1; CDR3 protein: CASSRTTGGDQPQHF; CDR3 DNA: TGTGCCAGCAGCCGCACAACAGGGGGGGATCAGCCCCAGCATTTT
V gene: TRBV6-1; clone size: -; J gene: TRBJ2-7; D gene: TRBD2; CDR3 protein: CASSQTSGSYEQYF; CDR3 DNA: TGTGCCAGCAGTCAAACTAGCGGCTCCTACGAGCAGTACTTC
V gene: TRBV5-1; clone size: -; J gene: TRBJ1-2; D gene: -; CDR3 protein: CASSFGGSLANYGYTF; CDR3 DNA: TGCGCCAGCAGCTTTGGGGGGTCGTTAGCTAACTATGGCTACACCTTC
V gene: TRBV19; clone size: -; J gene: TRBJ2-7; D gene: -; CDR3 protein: CASSIGTGAFGEQYF; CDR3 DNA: TGTGCCAGTAGTATAGGCACAGGCGCGTTTGGTGAGCAGTACTTC
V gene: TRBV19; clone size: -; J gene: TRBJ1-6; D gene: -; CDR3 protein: CASSPLRGFGYNSPLHF; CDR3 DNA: TGTGCCAGTAGTCCCCTTCGGGGGTTTGGGTATAATTCACCCCTCCACTTT
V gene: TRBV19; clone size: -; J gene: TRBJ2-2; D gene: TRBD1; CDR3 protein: CASSSLRGQGGGTGELFF; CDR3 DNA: TGTGCCAGTAGTTCCCTCCGGGGACAGGGGGGAGGTACCGGGGAGCTGTTTTTT
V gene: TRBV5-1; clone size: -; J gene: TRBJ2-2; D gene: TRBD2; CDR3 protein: CASSPVASGNTGELFF; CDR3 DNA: TGCGCCAGCAGCCCTGTGGCTAGCGGGAACACCGGGGAGCTGTTTTTT
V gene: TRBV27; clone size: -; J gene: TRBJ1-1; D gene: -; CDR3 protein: CASRKNTEAFF; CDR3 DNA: TGTGCCAGCAGAAAGAACACTGAAGCTTTCTTT
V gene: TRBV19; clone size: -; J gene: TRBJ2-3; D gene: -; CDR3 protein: CASSIGGGPNLRTDTQYF; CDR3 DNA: TGTGCCAGTAGTATAGGAGGGGGACCCAACCTTAGAACAGATACGCAGTATTTT
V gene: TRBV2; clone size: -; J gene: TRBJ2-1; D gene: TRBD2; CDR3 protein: CASRKGLAGVNEQFF; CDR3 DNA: TGTGCCAGCAGGAAAGGACTAGCGGGGGTCAATGAGCAGTTCTTC
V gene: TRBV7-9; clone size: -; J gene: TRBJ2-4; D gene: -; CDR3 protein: CASSPHGDAVVQYF; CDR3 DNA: TGTGCCAGCAGCCCACATGGGGACGCGGTCGTTCAGTACTTC
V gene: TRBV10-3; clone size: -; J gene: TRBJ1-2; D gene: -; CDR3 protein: CAIKPSADYGYTF; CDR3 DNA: TGTGCCATCAAGCCGTCAGCGGACTATGGCTACACCTTC
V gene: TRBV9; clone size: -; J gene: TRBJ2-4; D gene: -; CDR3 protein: CASSLTGGGGIQYF; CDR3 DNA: TGTGCCAGCAGCTTAACAGGAGGGGGAGGCATTCAGTACTTC
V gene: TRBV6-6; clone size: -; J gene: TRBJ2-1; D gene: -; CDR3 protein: CASSAFERRQFF; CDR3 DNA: TGTGCCAGCAGTGCCTTTGAACGCCGGCAGTTCTTC
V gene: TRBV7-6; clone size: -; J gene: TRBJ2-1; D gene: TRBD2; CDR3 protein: CASSPRTSGRAYNEQFF; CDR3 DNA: TGTGCCAGCAGCCCGAGGACTAGCGGGAGGGCCTACAATGAGCAGTTCTTC
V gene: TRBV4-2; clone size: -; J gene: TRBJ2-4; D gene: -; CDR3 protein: CASSQGVKNIQYF; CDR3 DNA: TGTGCCAGCAGCCAAGGGGTCAAAAACATTCAGTACTTC
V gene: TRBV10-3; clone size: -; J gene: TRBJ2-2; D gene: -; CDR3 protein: CAIFREIDTGELFF; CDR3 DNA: TGTGCCATCTTCAGGGAGATCGACACCGGGGAGCTGTTTTTT
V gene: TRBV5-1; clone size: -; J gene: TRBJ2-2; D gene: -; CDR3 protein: CASSVEPTVTGELFF; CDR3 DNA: TGCGCCAGCAGCGTAGAACCCACAGTTACCGGGGAGCTGTTTTTT
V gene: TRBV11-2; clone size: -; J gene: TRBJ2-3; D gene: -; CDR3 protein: CASSPRLARSTDTQYF; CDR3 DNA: TGTGCCAGCAGCCCGAGACTTGCCAGGTCCACAGATACGCAGTATTTT
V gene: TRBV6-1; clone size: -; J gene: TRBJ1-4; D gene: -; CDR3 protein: CASSPEATNEKLFF; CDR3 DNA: TGTGCCAGCAGTCCCGAGGCAACTAATGAAAAACTGTTTTTT
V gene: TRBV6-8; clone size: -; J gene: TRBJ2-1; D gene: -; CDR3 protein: CASQVHNEQFF; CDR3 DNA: TGTGCCAGCCAGGTTCACAATGAGCAGTTCTTC
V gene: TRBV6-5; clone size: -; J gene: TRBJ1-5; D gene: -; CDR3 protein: CASSFRGSRDQPQHF; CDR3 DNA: TGTGCCAGCAGCTTCCGCGGGTCGCGCGATCAGCCCCAGCATTTT
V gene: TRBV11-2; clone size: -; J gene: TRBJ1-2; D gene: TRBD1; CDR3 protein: CASSLQGALPNYGYTF; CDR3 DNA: TGTGCCAGCAGCCTACAGGGGGCCCTCCCTAACTATGGCTACACCTTC
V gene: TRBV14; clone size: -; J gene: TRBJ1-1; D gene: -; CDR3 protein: CASSQSRGTEAFF; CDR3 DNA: TGTGCCAGCAGCCAAAGTAGGGGGACTGAAGCTTTCTTT